The rows below give T cell receptor beta chains drawn from one sample of a study of cytomegalovirus exposure and HLA in healthy donors. Sequenced by immunoSEQ multiplex PCR; TCRdb stores in-frame clones only, minus some. The sample contains approximately 92,000 clones, around 70% of which appear only once. The sample consisted of PBMCs. The receptor set was obtained from a man aged 60 to 75 in good health and CMV-seronegative. Both conserved end residues are part of each CDR3. The D gene is left open where the match is weak. Size is omitted from some rows. Given values are once, few, many or a class for expanded clones.

>TRBJ2-3|TRBD2|TRBV30|-
CAWSVGTSGGTDTQYF
TGTGCCTGGAGTGTAGGTACTAGCGGGGGCACAGATACGCAGTATTTT
>TRBJ1-1|-|TRBV28|-
CASRALDTEAFF
TGTGCCAGCAGGGCATTGGACACTGAAGCTTTCTTT
>TRBJ2-1|TRBD2|TRBV2|-
CASSEQGVGLADEQFF
TGTGCCAGCAGTGAACAGGGGGTCGGACTAGCGGATGAGCAGTTCTTC
>TRBJ2-1|-|TRBV7-9|-
CASSQSGNEQFF
TGTGCCAGCAGCCAGAGCGGGAATGAGCAGTTCTTC
>TRBJ2-3|-|TRBV10-2|-
CASSDGGDTQYF
TGCGCCAGCAGTGACGGCGGTGATACGCAGTATTTT
>TRBJ2-2|-|TRBV4-2|few
CASSHHGENTGELFF
TGTGCCAGCAGCCACCACGGAGAGAACACCGGGGAGCTGTTTTTT
>TRBJ1-4|-|TRBV10-2|few
CASSESGMKEKLFF
TGCGCCAGCAGTGAGTCCGGGATGAAAGAAAAACTGTTTTTT
>TRBJ1-1|-|TRBV2|-
CASAQGKDTEAFF
TGTGCCAGTGCCCAGGGGAAGGACACTGAAGCTTTCTTT
>TRBJ2-7|-|TRBV7-9|-
CASSPPGLPSREQYF
TGTGCCAGCAGCCCCCCGGGACTTCCTTCCAGAGAGCAGTACTTC
>TRBJ2-1|-|TRBV27|-
CASGAVRYNEQFF
TGTGCCAGTGGGGCGGTCCGCTACAATGAGCAGTTCTTC
>TRBJ2-1|TRBD2|TRBV11-3|once
CASSLGQTSGAYNEQFF
TGTGCCAGCAGCTTAGGCCAGACTAGCGGAGCATACAATGAGCAGTTCTTC
>TRBJ2-3|-|TRBV19|-
CASSTTGGVGTDTQYF
TGTGCCAGTAGTACAACAGGGGGGGTAGGCACAGATACGCAGTATTTT
>TRBJ2-7|-|TRBV28|-
CASSSSNTGFRYEQYF
TGTGCCAGCAGTTCCTCGAATACAGGGTTTCGGTACGAGCAGTACTTC
>TRBJ1-2|-|TRBV5-1|-
CASSTGTGGYTF
TGCGCCAGCAGCACCGGTACGGGGGGCTACACCTTC
>TRBJ2-2|TRBD2|TRBV5-1|once
CASSLGLAVLNTGELFF
TGCGCCAGCAGCTTAGGACTAGCGGTTCTAAACACCGGGGAGCTGTTTTTT
>TRBJ2-7|-|TRBV4-1|-
CASSRPGGSEGYEQYF
TGCGCCAGCAGCCGACCTGGGGGGTCGGAGGGCTACGAGCAGTACTTC
>TRBJ1-5|-|TRBV6-6|-
CASILQGKNQPQHF
TGTGCCAGCATACTCCAGGGAAAGAATCAGCCCCAGCATTTT
>TRBJ2-2|TRBD2|TRBV5-1|-
CASRGLESTGELFF
TGCGCCAGCAGAGGACTAGAGAGCACCGGGGAGCTGTTTTTT
>TRBJ1-4|TRBD1|TRBV6-6|-
CASGQGPEKLFF
TGTGCCAGTGGACAGGGCCCTGAAAAACTGTTTTTT
>TRBJ2-2|TRBD1|TRBV5-6|-
CASSLGDRGPGELFF
TGTGCCAGCAGCCTCGGGGACAGGGGGCCGGGGGAGCTGTTTTTT
>TRBJ2-7|TRBD1|TRBV29-1|-
CSGGQGQSSYEQYF
TGCAGCGGCGGACAGGGTCAAAGCTCCTACGAGCAGTACTTC
>TRBJ1-1|TRBD1|TRBV28|-
CASSLGQGVTEAFF
TGTGCCAGCAGTTTAGGACAGGGGGTCACTGAAGCTTTCTTT